This TCR beta chain was sequenced in a study of blood T cell repertoires in COVID-19. Germline trimming cut 1 base from V and 6 bases from J; bases unmatched to any gene: 0. This CDR3 has 13 amino acids. Per germline, CDR1 SEHNR and CDR2 FQNEAQ (reference sequence). Produced via immunoSEQ multiplex PCR; TCRdb's table is partial and in-frame only. Seen here are under 150,000 clones, about 80% observed once, and the top ten hold 3% to 4.5%. Sequenced sample: PBMCs or T cells enriched from blood (not recorded which). The origin of this receptor is a man in his fifties or sixties in a cohort exposed to, infected with or recovered from COVID-19 (not recorded which). V usage is TRBV7-9 and J usage is TRBJ2-7, with 10 bases fitting TRBD1. CDR3 DNA: TGTGCCAGCAGCTTAGGGACAGGGGGCGAGCAGTACTTC. Translating gives CASSLGTGGEQYF. Together with reference TRBV7-9 and TRBJ2-7, the CDR3 gives the full variable domain: DTGVSQNPRHKITKRGQNVTFRCDPISEHNRLYWYRQTLGQGPEFLTYFQNEAQLEKSRLLSDRFSAERPKGSFSTLEIQRTEQGDSAMYLCASSLGTGGEQYFGPGTRLTVT.